The T cell receptor (beta chain) described here comes from a study of blood T cells in healthy people across ages. Findings and caveats of the study: Higher diversity, along with more naive CD4+ cells, distinguished long-lived donors from aged donors.

This CDR3 contains 13 residues. CDR1 SQVTM and CDR2 ANQGSEA come from the germline V gene. The trim removed 6 bases at V and 4 bases at J, leaving 6 bases unmatched. A word on this clonotype: Its matching antigen is unknown.

A second roughly 7 to 11 cycle PCR used barcoded and J-beta primers. TCRdb redid the calling of the 5' RACE reads with MiXCR, one entry per CDR3 protein. The data show about 760,000 distinct CDR3 sequences, about 56% seen once. This TCR was recovered from a middle-aged man in good health. The J gene is TRBJ2-3, the V gene TRBV29-1; 8 nucleotides match TRBD1. The sequenced material came from blood. The CDR3 DNA is TGCAGCGTGGGCCGGACAGGGTCAGATACGCAGTATTTT. It codes for CSVGRTGSDTQYF.